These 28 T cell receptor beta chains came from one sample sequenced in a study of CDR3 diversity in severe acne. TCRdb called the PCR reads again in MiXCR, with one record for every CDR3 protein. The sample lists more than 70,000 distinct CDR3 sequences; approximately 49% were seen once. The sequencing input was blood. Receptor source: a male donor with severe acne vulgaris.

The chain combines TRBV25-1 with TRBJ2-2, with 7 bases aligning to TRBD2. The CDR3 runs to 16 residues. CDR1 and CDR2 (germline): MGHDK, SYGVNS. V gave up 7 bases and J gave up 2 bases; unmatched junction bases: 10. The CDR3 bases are TGTGCCAGCACTAACGTACGGGAGGTTAACACCGGGGAGCTGTTTTTT. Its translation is CASTNVREVNTGELFF.

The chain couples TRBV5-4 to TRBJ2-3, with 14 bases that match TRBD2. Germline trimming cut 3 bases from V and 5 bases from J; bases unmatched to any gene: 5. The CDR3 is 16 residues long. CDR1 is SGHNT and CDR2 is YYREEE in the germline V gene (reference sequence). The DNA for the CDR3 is TGTGCCAGCAGCTGGCCGGGACTAGCGGGGGAAGATACGCAGTATTTT. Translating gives CASSWPGLAGEDTQYF. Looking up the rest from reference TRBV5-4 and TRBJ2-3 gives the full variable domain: ETGVTQSPTHLIKTRGQQVTLRCSSQSGHNTVSWYQQALGQGPQFIFQYYREEENGRGNFPPRFSGLQFPNYSSELNVNALELDDSALYLCASSWPGLAGEDTQYFGPGTRLTVL.

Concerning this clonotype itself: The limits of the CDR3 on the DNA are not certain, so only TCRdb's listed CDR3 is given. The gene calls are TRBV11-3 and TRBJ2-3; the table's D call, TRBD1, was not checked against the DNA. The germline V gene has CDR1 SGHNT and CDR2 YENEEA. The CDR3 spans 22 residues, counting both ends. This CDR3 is CASSFYICSARNSGTGTDTQYF.

Here the CDR3 DNA reads TGTGCCATCAGTGGCAAGGGGTCCGGCGAGCAGTACTTC. Its translation: CAISGKGSGEQYF. The gene calls are TRBV10-3 and TRBJ2-7; the D gene is possibly TRBD1 (5 bases). This CDR3 is built from 13 residues. Germline-derived CDR1 and CDR2 are ENHRY and SYGVKD. Trimming took off 4 bases at V and 6 bases at J, with 13 bases between the two ends.

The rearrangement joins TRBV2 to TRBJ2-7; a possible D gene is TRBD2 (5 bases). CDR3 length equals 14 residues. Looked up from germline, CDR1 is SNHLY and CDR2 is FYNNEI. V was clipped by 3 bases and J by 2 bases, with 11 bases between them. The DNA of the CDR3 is TGTGCCAGCAGTGACAGTGCGAGGGCCTACGAGCAGTACTTC. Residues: CASSDSARAYEQYF.

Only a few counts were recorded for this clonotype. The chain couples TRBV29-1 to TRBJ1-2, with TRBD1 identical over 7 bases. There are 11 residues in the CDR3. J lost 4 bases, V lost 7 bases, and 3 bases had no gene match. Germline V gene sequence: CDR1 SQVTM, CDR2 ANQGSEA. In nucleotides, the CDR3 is TGCAGCGCCCGGGACAGCTATGGCTACACCTTC. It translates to CSARDSYGYTF.

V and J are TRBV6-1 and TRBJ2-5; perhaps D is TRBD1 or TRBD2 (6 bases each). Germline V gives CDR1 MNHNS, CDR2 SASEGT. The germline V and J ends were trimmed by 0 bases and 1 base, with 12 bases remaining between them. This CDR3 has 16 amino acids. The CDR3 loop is CASSEAEGGGQETQYF. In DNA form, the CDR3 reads TGTGCCAGCAGTGAAGCTGAGGGGGGAGGCCAAGAGACCCAGTACTTC.

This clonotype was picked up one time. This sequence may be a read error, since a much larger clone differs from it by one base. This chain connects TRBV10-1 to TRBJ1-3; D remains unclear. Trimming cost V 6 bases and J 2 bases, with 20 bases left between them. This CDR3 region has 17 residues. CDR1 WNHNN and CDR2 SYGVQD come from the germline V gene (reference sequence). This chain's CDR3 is CASRAPRGSEAGNTIYF. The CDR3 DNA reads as TGCGCCAGCAGAGCCCCTCGTGGTTCAGAGGCTGGAAACACCATATATTTT.

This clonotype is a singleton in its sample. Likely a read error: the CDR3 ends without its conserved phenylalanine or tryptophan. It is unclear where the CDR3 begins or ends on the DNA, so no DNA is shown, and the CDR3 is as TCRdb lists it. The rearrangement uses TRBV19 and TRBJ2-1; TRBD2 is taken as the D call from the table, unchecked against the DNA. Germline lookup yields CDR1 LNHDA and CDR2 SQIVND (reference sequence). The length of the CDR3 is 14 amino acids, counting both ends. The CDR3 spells CASSPSGMGDERFL.

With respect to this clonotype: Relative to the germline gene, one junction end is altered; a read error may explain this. The CDR3 sequence is CVSSLYQQVQETQYF. CDR3 DNA: TGTGTCAGCAGCTTGTACCAGCAGGTCCAAGAGACCCAGTACTTC. The genes are TRBV7-2 and TRBJ2-5; unclear D gene. The CDR3 has 15 residues. Germline values: CDR1 SGHTA, CDR2 FQGNSA.

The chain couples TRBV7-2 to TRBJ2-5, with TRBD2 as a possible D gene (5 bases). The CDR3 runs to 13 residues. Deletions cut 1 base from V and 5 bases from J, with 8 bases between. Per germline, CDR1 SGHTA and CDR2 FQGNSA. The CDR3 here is CASSLGTSETQYF. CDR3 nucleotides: TGTGCCAGCAGCTTAGGGACTTCTGAGACCCAGTACTTC.

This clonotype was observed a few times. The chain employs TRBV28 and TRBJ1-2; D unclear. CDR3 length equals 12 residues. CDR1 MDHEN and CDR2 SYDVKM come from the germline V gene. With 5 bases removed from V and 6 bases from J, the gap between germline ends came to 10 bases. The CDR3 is CASSRSINGYTF. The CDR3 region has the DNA TGTGCCAGCAGTAGGAGTATTAATGGCTACACCTTC.

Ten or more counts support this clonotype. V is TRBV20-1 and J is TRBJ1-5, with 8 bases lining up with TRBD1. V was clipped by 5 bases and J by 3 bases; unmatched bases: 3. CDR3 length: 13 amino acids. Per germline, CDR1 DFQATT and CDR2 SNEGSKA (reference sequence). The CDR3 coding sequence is TGCAGTGCTCAGGACAGGGACAATCAGCCCCAGCATTTT. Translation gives CSAQDRDNQPQHF.

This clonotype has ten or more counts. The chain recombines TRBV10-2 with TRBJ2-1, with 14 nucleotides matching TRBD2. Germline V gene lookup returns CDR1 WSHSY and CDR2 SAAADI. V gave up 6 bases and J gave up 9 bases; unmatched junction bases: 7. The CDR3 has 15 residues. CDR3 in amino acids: CASSPRLAGGVEQFF. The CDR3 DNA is TGCGCCAGCAGCCCTAGACTAGCGGGAGGGGTTGAGCAGTTCTTC.

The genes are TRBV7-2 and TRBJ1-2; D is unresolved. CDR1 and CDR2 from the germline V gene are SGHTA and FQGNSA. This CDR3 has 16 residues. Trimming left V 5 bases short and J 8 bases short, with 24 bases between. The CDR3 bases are TGTGCCAGCAGCCAATCGCTGAAACTGGGAAGAGAAGGCTACACCTTC. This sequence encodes CASSQSLKLGREGYTF.

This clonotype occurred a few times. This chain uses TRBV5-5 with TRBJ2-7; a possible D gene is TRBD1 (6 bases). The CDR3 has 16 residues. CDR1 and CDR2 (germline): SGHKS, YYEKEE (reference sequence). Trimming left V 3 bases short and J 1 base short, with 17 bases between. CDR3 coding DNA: TGTGCCAGCAGCTCTGACCCCGGACAGCAATCCTACGAGCAGTACGTC. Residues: CASSSDPGQQSYEQYV.

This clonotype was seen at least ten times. The CDR3 spells CASSLVSPPPGDTQYF. DNA of the CDR3: TGCGCCAGCAGCTTGGTTTCGCCCCCTCCCGGAGATACGCAGTATTTT. The chain uses TRBV5-1 and TRBJ2-3, with D unresolved. Germline-derived CDR1 and CDR2 are SGHRS and YFSETQ. The germline V and J ends were trimmed by 0 bases and 5 bases, with 16 bases remaining between them. CDR3 size: 16 residues. The variable domain in full, with the rest retrieved from reference TRBV5-1 and TRBJ2-3, is KAGVTQTPRYLIKTRGQQVTLSCSPISGHRSVSWYQQTPGQGLQFLFEYFSETQRNKGNFPGRFSGRQFSNSRSEMNVSTLELGDSALYLCASSLVSPPPGDTQYFGPGTRLTVL.

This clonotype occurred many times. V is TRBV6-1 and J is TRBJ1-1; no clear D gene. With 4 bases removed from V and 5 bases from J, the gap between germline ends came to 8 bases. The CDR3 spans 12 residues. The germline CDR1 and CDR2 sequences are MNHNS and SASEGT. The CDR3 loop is CASSVGLTEAFF. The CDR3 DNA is TGTGCCAGCAGTGTGGGTTTGACTGAAGCTTTCTTT.

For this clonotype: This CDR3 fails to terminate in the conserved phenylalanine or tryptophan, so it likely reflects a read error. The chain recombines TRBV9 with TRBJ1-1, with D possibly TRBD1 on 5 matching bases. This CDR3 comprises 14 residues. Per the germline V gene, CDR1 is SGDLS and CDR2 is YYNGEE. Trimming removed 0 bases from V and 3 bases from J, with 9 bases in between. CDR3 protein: CASSVAGGDTEAFS. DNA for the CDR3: TGTGCCAGCAGCGTAGCCGGGGGGGACACTGAAGCTTTCTCT.

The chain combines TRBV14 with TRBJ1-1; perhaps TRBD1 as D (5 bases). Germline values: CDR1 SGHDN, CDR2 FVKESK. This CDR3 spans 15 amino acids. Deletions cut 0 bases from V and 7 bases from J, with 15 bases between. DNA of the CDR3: TGTGCCAGCAGCCAAGAACCCCGAGGGGCAGTTGAAGCTTTCTTT. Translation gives CASSQEPRGAVEAFF.

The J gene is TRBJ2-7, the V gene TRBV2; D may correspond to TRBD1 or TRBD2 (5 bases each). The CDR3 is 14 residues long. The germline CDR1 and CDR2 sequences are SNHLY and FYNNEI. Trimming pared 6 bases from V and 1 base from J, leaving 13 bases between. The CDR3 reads CASRSGQGSYEQYF. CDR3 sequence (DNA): TGTGCCAGCAGGAGCGGACAAGGGTCCTACGAGCAGTACTTC.

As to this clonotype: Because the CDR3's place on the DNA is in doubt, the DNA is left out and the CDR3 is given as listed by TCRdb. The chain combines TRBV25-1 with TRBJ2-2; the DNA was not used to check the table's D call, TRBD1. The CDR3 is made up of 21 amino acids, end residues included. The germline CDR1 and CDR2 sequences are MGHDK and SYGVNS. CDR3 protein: CDSSIYLCSVGTDPERGELFF.

The CDR3 DNA is TGTGCCAGCAGCATGGGCCGGGCCTTGACGGGGGAGCAGTACTTC. It translates to CASSMGRALTGEQYF. The V gene is TRBV7-9, the J gene TRBJ2-7, with D perhaps matching TRBD2 (5 bases). Germline V gene data show CDR1 as SEHNR and CDR2 as FQNEAQ (reference sequence). The CDR3 is 15 residues long. The V gene lost 5 bases and the J gene lost 7 bases, with 21 bases spanning the gap.

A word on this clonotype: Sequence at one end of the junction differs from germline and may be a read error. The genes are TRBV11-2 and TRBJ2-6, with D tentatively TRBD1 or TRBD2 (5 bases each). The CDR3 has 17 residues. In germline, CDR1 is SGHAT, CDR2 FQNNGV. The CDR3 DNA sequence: TGTGCCAGCAGCAAGACAGAGGGCGTTATTGGGACCAACGTCCTGACTTTC. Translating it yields CASSKTEGVIGTNVLTF.

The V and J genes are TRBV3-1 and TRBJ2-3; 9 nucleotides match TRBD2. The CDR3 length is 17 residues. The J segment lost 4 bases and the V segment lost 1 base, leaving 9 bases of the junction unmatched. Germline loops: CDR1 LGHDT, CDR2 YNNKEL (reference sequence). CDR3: CASSQGPGTSRPDTQYF. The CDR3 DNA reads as TGTGCCAGCAGCCAAGGGCCCGGGACTAGCCGACCAGATACGCAGTATTTT.

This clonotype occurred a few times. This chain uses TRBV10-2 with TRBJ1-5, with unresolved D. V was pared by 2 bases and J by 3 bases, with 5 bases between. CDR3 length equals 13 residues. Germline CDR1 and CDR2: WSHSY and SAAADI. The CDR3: CASSENVNQPQHF. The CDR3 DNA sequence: TGCGCCAGCAGTGAGAACGTCAATCAGCCCCAGCATTTT.

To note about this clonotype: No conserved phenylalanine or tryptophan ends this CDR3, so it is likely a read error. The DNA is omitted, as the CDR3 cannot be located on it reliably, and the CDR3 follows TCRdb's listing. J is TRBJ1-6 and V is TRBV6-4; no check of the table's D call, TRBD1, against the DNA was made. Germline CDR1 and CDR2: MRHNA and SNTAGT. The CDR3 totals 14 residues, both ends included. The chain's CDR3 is CASSDGTGLSPLQS.

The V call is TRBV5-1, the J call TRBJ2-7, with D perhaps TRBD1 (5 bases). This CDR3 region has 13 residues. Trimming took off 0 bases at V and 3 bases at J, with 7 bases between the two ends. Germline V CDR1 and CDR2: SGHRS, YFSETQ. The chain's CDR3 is CASSLATDYEQYF. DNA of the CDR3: TGCGCCAGCAGCTTGGCGACAGACTACGAGCAGTACTTC.